The clone carrying this T cell receptor (beta chain) was counted at least ten times. Its antigen is not known. A second PCR of roughly 7 to 11 cycles used a sample-barcoded 5' primer and a J-beta primer mix. TCRdb reanalysed the 5' RACE reads using MiXCR and keeps one entry per CDR3 protein. This sample carries some 550,000 distinct CDR3 sequences, about 45% of them seen once, and the ten largest clones take around 23%. This specimen comes from a study of blood T cells in healthy people across ages. Study-wide results and caveats: Higher diversity, along with more naive CD4+ cells, distinguished long-lived donors from aged donors.

The CDR3 extends over 13 amino acids. Germline-derived CDR1 and CDR2 are MNHNY and SVGAGI (reference sequence). Trimming shortened V by 8 bases and J by 6 bases, and 13 bases separated the two germline ends. Isolated PBMCs totaled at least 6.5 million in each sample. This chain links TRBV6-6 with TRBJ2-2; no reliable D call. This sequence was found in an elderly man in good health. Sequencing input: blood. The CDR3 DNA sequence: TGTGCCAGCCGCCGAGACTCCCCCGGGGAGCTGTTTTTT. Protein: CASRRDSPGELFF.